Presented here are 5 T cell receptor beta chains from one specimen sequenced in a study of cytomegalovirus exposure and HLA in healthy donors. Primers: 60 Vbeta forward and 13 Jbeta reverse. TCRdb keeps only in-frame clones here, not all; method: immunoSEQ multiplex PCR. Of 100,000 to 150,000 clones in the sample, roughly 78% were seen once. Sequenced material: PBMCs. The origin of the receptors is a man aged 30 to 45 in good health and CMV-seropositive.

The V gene is TRBV19, the J gene TRBJ1-2; 8 bases align to TRBD1. The CDR3 runs to 15 residues. Germline loops: CDR1 LNHDA, CDR2 SQIVND (reference sequence). The V and J ends lost 6 bases and 0 bases, in that order; junction bases with no gene match: 6. CDR3 in DNA: TGTGCCAGTAGCACACAGGGGGTCGCTAACTATGGCTACACCTTC. Translated, it gives CASSTQGVANYGYTF.

As concerns this clone: This sample also contains other DNA sequences that code for the same CDR3. V and J are TRBV5-8 and TRBJ2-5, with 10 positions matching TRBD1. CDR1 is SGHTS, CDR2 YDEGEE, per germline. The CDR3 has 16 residues. After removal of 2 bases from V and 5 bases from J, the junction contained 9 bases not matched to a gene. As DNA, the CDR3 is TGTGCCAGCAGCTTACTGGGGACAGGGGCAGAGGAGACCCAGTACTTC. Its translation: CASSLLGTGAEETQYF.

On this clone itself: Sequence at one end of the junction differs from germline and may be a read error. The chain is built from TRBV7-2 and TRBJ1-5; D is unresolved. Germline loops: CDR1 SGHTA, CDR2 FQGNSA. There are 13 residues in the CDR3. The CDR3, as DNA: TGTGCCAACAGCTTAGGGCGCAATCAGCCCCAGCATTTT. It yields the protein CANSLGRNQPQHF.

The chain carries TRBV5-5 and TRBJ2-7; TRBD2 aligns across 7 bases. The germline gives CDR1 SGHKS, CDR2 YYEKEE (reference sequence). CDR3 length equals 13 residues. With 7 bases clipped from V and 3 bases from J, the junction kept 7 bases outside the gene matches. CDR3 in DNA: TGTGCCAGCGGCAAGTGGGACTACTACGAGCAGTACTTC. This codes for CASGKWDYYEQYF.

V is TRBV19 and J is TRBJ2-4; D perhaps matches TRBD1 (6 bases). V dropped 3 bases and J dropped 3 bases, with 12 bases sitting between them. Germline-derived CDR1 and CDR2 are LNHDA and SQIVND (reference sequence). This CDR3 spans 15 amino acids. Here the CDR3 reads CASSILRRGKNIQYF. The CDR3 nucleotides are TGTGCCAGTAGTATCCTCCGCAGGGGCAAAAACATTCAGTACTTC.